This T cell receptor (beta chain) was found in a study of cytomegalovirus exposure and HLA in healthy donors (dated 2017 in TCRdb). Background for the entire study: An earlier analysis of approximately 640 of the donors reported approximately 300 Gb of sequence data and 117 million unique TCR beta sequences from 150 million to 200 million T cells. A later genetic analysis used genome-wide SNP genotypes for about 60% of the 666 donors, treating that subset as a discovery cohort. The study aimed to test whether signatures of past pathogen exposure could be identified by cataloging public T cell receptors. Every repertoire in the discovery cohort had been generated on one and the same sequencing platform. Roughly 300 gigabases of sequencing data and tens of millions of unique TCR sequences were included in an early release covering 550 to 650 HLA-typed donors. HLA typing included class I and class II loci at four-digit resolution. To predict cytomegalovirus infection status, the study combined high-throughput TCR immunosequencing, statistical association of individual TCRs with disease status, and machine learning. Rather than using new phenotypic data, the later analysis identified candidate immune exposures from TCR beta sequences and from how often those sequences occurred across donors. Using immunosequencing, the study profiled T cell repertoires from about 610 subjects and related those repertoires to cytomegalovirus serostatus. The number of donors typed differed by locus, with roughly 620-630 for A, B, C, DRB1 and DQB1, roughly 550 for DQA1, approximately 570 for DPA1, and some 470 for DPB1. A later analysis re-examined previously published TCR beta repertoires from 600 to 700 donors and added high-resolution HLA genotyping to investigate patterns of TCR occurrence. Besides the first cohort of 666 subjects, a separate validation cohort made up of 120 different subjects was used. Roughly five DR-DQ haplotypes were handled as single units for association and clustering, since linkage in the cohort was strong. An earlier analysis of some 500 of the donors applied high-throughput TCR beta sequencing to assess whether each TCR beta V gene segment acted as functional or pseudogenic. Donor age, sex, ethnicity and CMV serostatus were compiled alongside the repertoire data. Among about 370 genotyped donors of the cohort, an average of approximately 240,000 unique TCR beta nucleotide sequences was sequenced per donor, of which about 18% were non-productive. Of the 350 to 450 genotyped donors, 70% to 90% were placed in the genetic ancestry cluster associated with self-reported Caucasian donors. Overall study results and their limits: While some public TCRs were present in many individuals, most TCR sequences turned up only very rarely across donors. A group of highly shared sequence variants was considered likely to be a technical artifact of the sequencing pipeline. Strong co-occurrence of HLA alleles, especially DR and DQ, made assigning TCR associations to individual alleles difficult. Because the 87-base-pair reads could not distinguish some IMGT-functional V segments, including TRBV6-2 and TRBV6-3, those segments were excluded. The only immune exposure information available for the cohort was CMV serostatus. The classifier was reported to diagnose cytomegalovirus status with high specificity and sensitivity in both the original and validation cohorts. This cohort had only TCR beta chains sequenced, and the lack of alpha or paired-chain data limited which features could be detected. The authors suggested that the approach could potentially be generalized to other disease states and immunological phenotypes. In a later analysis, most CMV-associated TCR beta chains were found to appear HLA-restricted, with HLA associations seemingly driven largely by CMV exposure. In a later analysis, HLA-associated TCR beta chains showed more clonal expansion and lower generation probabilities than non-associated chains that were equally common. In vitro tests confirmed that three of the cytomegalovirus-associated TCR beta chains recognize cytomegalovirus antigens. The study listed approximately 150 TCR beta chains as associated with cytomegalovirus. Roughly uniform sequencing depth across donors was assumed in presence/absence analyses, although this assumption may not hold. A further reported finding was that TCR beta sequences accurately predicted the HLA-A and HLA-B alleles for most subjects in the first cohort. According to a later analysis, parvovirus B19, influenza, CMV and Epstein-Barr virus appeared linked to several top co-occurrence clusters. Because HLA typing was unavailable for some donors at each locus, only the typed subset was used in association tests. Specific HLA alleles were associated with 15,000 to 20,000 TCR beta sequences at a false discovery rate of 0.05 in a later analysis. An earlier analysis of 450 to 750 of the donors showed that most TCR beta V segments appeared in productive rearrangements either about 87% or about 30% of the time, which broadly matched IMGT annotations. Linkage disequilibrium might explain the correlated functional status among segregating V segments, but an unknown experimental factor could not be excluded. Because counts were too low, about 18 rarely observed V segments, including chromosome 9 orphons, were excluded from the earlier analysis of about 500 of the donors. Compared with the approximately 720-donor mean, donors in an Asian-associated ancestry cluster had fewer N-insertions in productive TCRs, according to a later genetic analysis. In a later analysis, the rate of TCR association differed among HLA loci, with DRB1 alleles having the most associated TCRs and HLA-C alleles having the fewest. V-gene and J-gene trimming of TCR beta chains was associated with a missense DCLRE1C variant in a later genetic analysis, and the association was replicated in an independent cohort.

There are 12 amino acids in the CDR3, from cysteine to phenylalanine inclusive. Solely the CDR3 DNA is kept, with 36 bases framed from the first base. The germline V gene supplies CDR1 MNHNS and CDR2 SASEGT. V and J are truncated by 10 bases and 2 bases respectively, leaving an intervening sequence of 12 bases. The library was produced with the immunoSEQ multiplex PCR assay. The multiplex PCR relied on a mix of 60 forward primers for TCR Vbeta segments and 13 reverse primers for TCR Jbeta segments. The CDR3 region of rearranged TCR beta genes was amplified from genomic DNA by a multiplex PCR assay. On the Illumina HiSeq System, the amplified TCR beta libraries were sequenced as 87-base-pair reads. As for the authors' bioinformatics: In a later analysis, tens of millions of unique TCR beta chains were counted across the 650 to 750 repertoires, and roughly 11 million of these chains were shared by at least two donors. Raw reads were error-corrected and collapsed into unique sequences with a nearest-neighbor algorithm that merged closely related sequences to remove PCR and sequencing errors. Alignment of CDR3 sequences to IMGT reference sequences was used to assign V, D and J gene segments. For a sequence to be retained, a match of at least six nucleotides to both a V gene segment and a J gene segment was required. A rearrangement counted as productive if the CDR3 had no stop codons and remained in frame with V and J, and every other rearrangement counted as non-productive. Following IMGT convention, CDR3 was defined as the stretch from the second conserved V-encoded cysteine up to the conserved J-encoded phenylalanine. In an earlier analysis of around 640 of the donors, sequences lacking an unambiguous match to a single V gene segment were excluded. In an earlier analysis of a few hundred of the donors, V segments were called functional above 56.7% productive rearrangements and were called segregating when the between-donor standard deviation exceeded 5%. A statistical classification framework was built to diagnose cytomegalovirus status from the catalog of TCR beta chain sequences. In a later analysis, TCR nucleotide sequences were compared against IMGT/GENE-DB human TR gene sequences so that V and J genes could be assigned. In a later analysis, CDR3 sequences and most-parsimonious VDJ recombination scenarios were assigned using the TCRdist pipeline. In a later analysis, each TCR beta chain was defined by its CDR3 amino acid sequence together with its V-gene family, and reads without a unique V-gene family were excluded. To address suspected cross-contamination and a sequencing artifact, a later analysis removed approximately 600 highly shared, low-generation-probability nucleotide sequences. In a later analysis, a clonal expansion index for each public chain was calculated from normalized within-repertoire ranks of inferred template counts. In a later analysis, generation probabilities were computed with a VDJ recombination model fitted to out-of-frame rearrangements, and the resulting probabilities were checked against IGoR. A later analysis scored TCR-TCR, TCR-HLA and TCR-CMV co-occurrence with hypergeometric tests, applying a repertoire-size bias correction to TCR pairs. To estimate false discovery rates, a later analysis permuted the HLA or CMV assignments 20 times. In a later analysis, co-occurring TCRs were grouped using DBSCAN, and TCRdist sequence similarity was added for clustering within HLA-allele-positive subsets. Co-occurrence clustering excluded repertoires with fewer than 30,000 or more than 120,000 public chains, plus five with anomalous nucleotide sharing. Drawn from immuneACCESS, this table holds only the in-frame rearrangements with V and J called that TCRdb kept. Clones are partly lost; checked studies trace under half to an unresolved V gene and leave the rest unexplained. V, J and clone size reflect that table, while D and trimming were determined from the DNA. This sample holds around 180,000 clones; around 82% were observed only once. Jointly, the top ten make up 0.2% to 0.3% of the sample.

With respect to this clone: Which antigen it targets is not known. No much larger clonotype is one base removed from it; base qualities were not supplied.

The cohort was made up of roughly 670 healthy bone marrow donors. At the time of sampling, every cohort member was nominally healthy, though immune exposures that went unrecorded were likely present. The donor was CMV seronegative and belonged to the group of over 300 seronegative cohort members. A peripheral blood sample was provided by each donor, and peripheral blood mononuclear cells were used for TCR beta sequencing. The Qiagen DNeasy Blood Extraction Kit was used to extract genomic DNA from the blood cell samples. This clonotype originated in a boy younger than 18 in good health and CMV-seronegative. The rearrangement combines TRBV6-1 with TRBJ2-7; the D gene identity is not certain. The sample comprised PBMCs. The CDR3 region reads CATLRVPYEQYF. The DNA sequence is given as TGTGCCACCCTCCGGGTACCCTACGAGCAGTACTTC.